The clone carrying this TCR beta chain was detected ten times or more. The sample originates from a study of T cells in Graves' hyperthyroidism and ophthalmopathy. Study summary: Peripheral blood samples were taken at initial diagnosis, prior to any treatment.

Diagnostic decisions used clinical symptoms, serum thyroxine and TRAb, thyroid ultrasound and orbital computed tomography. Fresh peripheral blood, roughly 10 ml of it, supplied the PBMCs. This CDR3 contains 12 residues. The germline gives CDR1 DFQATT, CDR2 SNEGSKA (reference sequence). The V end lost 3 bases, the J end lost 5 bases, and 11 bases lay between the germline ends. Amplification yielded TCR beta CDR3 regions, with RNA transcripts as the source. HTBI primers were used for first-round RT-PCR of the TCR CDR3. A single record per CDR3 protein comes from TCRdb applying MiXCR to the multiplex PCR reads. The table shows roughly 560,000 distinct CDR3 sequences, with under 15% occurring only once.

This clonotype was obtained from a woman between 40 and 55 years old with Graves' ophthalmopathy. V usage is TRBV20-1 and J usage is TRBJ2-7; D is uncertain. Sequencing was carried out using blood. CDR3 sequence reads: CSARDGPNEQYF. As DNA, the CDR3 is TGCAGTGCTAGGGATGGCCCAAACGAGCAGTACTTC.